One and the same sample provided the 14 T cell receptor beta chains below, sequenced in a study of T cells in Graves' hyperthyroidism and ophthalmopathy. The investigators amplified TCR beta CDR3 regions from RNA transcripts. An initial round of RT-PCR targeting the TCR CDR3 relied on the HTBI primer set. From the multiplex PCR reads, TCRdb called clonotypes with MiXCR, one entry per CDR3 protein. The table lists about 420,000 distinct CDR3 sequences, more than 15% of them singletons. Sample: blood. The receptors stem from a woman aged 18-35 years with Graves' hyperthyroidism.

This clonotype was seen repeatedly, ten times or more. V gene TRBV4-1 combines with J gene TRBJ1-1, with D possibly being TRBD1 (6 bases). The V end was cut by 0 bases, the J end by 7 bases, with 24 bases between. CDR1 MGHRA and CDR2 YSYEKL come from the germline V gene. The CDR3 loop spans 18 amino acids. The DNA for the CDR3 is TGCGCCAGCAGCCAAGATCGTCTGGGGGCAAATATCAACGATGAAGCTTTCTTT. Its protein product is CASSQDRLGANINDEAFF.

The chain recombines TRBV4-2 with TRBJ2-7; TRBD1 matches at 9 bases. The germline gives CDR1 LGHNA, CDR2 YNFKEQ. This CDR3 contains 15 residues. V was pared by 0 bases and J by 5 bases, with 5 bases of the junction left unmatched. CDR3: CASSQEGQGAHEQYF. CDR3 coding DNA: TGTGCCAGCAGCCAAGAGGGACAGGGTGCACACGAGCAGTACTTC.

The chain employs TRBV5-5 and TRBJ2-2; 7 nucleotides match TRBD2. The CDR3 totals 16 residues. V lost 5 bases to trimming and J lost 1 base; unmatched junction nucleotides: 8. Germline V gene sequence: CDR1 SGHKS, CDR2 YYEKEE (reference sequence). The CDR3 loop is CASRGGSGVNTGELFF. The CDR3 coding sequence is TGTGCCAGCAGGGGGGGGAGCGGGGTGAACACCGGGGAGCTGTTTTTT.

This clonotype was recorded many times. The rearrangement joins TRBV2 to TRBJ2-1, with a tentative D call TRBD1 (5 bases). The CDR3 spans 15 residues. The ends were cut back, 6 bases at V and 3 bases at J, with 15 bases in the middle. Per the germline V gene, CDR1 is SNHLY and CDR2 is FYNNEI. This CDR3 reads CASSGHLRFYNEQFF. In DNA, the CDR3 is TGTGCCAGCAGCGGACACCTGAGGTTCTACAATGAGCAGTTCTTC.

This clonotype was picked up a small number of times. The chain links TRBV27 to TRBJ1-2, with TRBD1 as a possible D gene (6 bases). Trimming took 5 bases from V and 7 from J, leaving 14 bases between them. Germline lookup yields CDR1 MNHEY and CDR2 SMNVEV (reference sequence). The CDR3 loop spans 13 amino acids. The DNA of the CDR3 is TGTGCCAGCAGTATACAGGGACGGAGTGGCTACACCTTC. As protein: CASSIQGRSGYTF.

Only a few counts were recorded for this clonotype. The rearrangement joins TRBV20-1 to TRBJ1-1, with TRBD1 matching 9 bases. The CDR3 consists of 13 residues. CDR1 is DFQATT, CDR2 SNEGSKA, per germline (reference sequence). The junction had 6 bases not matched to a gene; V was cut back by 6 bases and J by 4 bases. The CDR3 here is CSAPRTGVTEAFF. The CDR3 bases are TGCAGTGCCCCTCGGACAGGGGTCACTGAAGCTTTCTTT.

The chain uses TRBV19 and TRBJ2-2; D gene unclear. This CDR3 contains 15 residues. In germline, CDR1 is LNHDA, CDR2 SQIVND (reference sequence). V shed 4 bases and J shed 5 bases, with 14 bases lying between them. As DNA, the CDR3 is TGTGCCAGTAGTAATCTTCTGAGGCAGACCGGGGAGCTGTTTTTT. Protein product: CASSNLLRQTGELFF.

The table lists this clonotype with a few counts. V is TRBV27 and J is TRBJ1-4, with D maybe TRBD1 (6 bases). Trimming cost V 6 bases and J 4 bases, with 15 bases left between them. This CDR3 contains 15 residues. Per the germline V gene, CDR1 is MNHEY and CDR2 is SMNVEV (reference sequence). The CDR3 DNA follows: TGTGCCAGCAGCCGCGCGGGGGCGATTAATGAAAAACTGTTTTTT. It yields the protein CASSRAGAINEKLFF.

The V call is TRBV6-8, the J call TRBJ1-4; 7 nucleotides agree with TRBD1. CDR1 and CDR2 (germline): MNHGY, SAAAGT. CDR3 length: 19 residues. J was trimmed by 4 bases and V by 0 bases; bases with no gene match: 14. This chain's CDR3 is CASSYSSAGQTFLNEKLFF. CDR3 DNA: TGTGCCAGCAGTTACTCTTCTGCGGGACAGACCTTTCTTAATGAAAAACTGTTTTTT.

This clonotype was counted a few times. The chain uses TRBV10-3 and TRBJ2-3; a possible D gene is TRBD2 (6 bases). Germline V gene data show CDR1 as ENHRY and CDR2 as SYGVKD. V was trimmed by 3 bases and J by 0 bases, leaving 13 bases between them. CDR3 length equals 16 residues. The CDR3 reads CAISDWPGTSTDTQYF. The CDR3, as DNA: TGTGCCATCAGTGATTGGCCAGGGACTAGCACAGATACGCAGTATTTT.

V usage is TRBV5-4 and J usage is TRBJ2-3, with TRBD2 as a possible D gene (6 bases). CDR3 length equals 17 residues. Trimming cost V 0 bases and J 1 base, with 15 bases left between them. Per germline, CDR1 SGHNT and CDR2 YYREEE (reference sequence). CDR3: CASSLVFGGDGTDTQYF. CDR3 in DNA: TGTGCCAGCAGCTTGGTTTTCGGGGGAGATGGCACAGATACGCAGTATTTT.

This clonotype was seen ten or more times. The chain recombines TRBV28 with TRBJ1-1, with unresolved D. CDR3 length equals 15 residues. V shed 6 bases and J shed 0 bases, with 14 bases lying between them. Germline CDR1 and CDR2: MDHEN and SYDVKM. CDR3 sequence: CASRPLLEMNTEAFF. CDR3 coding DNA: TGTGCCAGCAGGCCCCTCTTAGAAATGAACACTGAAGCTTTCTTT.

This clonotype was seen repeatedly, ten times or more. This chain links TRBV28 with TRBJ1-6; TRBD1 is a possible D gene (5 bases). Germline CDR1 and CDR2: MDHEN and SYDVKM. V lost 5 bases and J 7 bases, leaving 18 bases between the germline ends. This CDR3 is built from 16 residues. The CDR3 coding sequence is TGTGCCAGCAGTCCGCAGGGACGGGGAATCAATTCACCCCTCCACTTT. Translating gives CASSPQGRGINSPLHF. Complete variable domain (other parts from reference TRBV28 and TRBJ1-6): DVKVTQSSRYLVKRTGEKVFLECVQDMDHENMFWYRQDPGLGLRLIYFSYDVKMKEKGDIPEGYSVSREKKERFSLILESASTNQTSMYLCASSPQGRGINSPLHFGNGTRLTVT.

The chain carries TRBV20-1 and TRBJ2-4; D remains unclear. Germline V gives CDR1 DFQATT, CDR2 SNEGSKA (reference sequence). CDR3 length: 15 amino acids. Trimming left V 0 bases short and J 0 bases short, with 9 bases between. Written as DNA, the CDR3 is TGCAGTGCTAGAGATCGGTCTGGAGCCAAAAACATTCAGTACTTC. Protein sequence: CSARDRSGAKNIQYF.